This passage covers 27 T cell receptor beta chains from one sample sequenced in a study of control samples from healthy donors and cancer patients. TCRdb's table, derived via immunoSEQ multiplex PCR, lists solely in-frame clones and lacks some. The repertoire holds around 99,000 clones, with approximately 90% as singletons. Specimen: blood. The receptors derive from a human donor in good health. The donor label of this sample is uncertain.

The chain carries TRBV3-1 (or the pseudogene TRBV3-2) and TRBJ1-2; D call uncertain. V was clipped by 1 base and J by 5 bases, with 14 bases between them. In germline, CDR1 is LGHDT, CDR2 YNNKEL (reference sequence). CDR3 size: 15 residues. CDR3 sequence: CASSQGFTESYGYTF. The CDR3 nucleotides are TGTGCCAGCAGCCAAGGGTTCACGGAGAGTTATGGCTACACCTTC.

This clone was detected only a few times. J is TRBJ2-2 and V is TRBV27; D gene unclear. The CDR3 runs 15 residues. Trimming took 2 bases from V and 1 from J, leaving 8 bases between them. In germline, CDR1 is MNHEY, CDR2 SMNVEV (reference sequence). CDR3 nucleotides: TGTGCCAGCAGTTTAATGCCAATGAACACCGGGGAGCTGTTTTTT. Encoded protein: CASSLMPMNTGELFF.

This clone was counted only a few times. The chain is built from TRBV6-5 and TRBJ2-6; the D gene could be TRBD1 or TRBD2 (5 bases each). The CDR3 covers 16 residues. CDR1 and CDR2 from the germline V gene are MNHEY and SVGAGI. V gave up 2 bases and J gave up 3 bases, with 11 bases separating them. CDR3 sequence: CASSYRGEDGANVLTF. In nucleotides, the CDR3 is TGTGCCAGCAGTTACAGAGGGGAAGATGGGGCCAACGTCCTGACTTTC.

J is TRBJ1-5 and V is TRBV2; maybe TRBD1 (6 bases). Germline assignment: CDR1 SNHLY and CDR2 FYNNEI. The CDR3 consists of 14 residues. Deletions cut 9 bases from V and 1 base from J, with 13 bases between. DNA for the CDR3: TGTGCCAGTAAACAGGGTCTAAGCAATCAGCCCCAGCATTTT. Translation: CASKQGLSNQPQHF.

There are a few counts of this clone. The gene calls are TRBV6-5 and TRBJ2-7; possibly TRBD1 for D (6 bases). Germline V gene lookup returns CDR1 MNHEY and CDR2 SVGAGI. V was pared by 6 bases and J by 4 bases, with 13 bases between. This CDR3 is 13 amino acids long. Here the CDR3 DNA reads TGTGCCAGCAGCCCAGGACAGAATTACGAGCAGTACTTC. Translating it yields CASSPGQNYEQYF.

The genes are TRBV27 and TRBJ2-2; D may be TRBD1 or TRBD2 (5 bases each). The germline V gene encodes CDR1 MNHEY and CDR2 SMNVEV (reference sequence). This CDR3 is 12 amino acids long. The V and J ends lost 6 bases and 7 bases respectively, with 9 bases between them. CDR3 protein: CASRGVVGELFF. CDR3 sequence (DNA): TGTGCCAGCAGGGGGGTTGTCGGGGAGCTGTTTTTT.

V and J are TRBV4-3 and TRBJ2-1; TRBD2 agrees at 9 bases. J lost 1 base, V lost 0 bases, and 10 bases had no gene match. Per the germline V gene, CDR1 is LGHNA and CDR2 is YSLEER. The CDR3 covers 19 residues. The CDR3 sequence: CASSQDRAGGPGSYNEQFF. The CDR3 DNA is TGCGCCAGCAGCCAAGACCGGGCGGGGGGGCCTGGTTCCTACAATGAGCAGTTCTTC.

This chain links TRBV7-9 with TRBJ1-2; the D is unclear. The germline V gene encodes CDR1 SEHNR and CDR2 FQNEAQ (reference sequence). This CDR3 has 12 residues. V was shortened by 3 bases and J by 4 bases, with 6 bases between the two germline ends. The CDR3: CASSFDLYGYTF. In nucleotides, the CDR3 is TGTGCCAGCAGCTTCGACCTCTATGGCTACACCTTC.

This chain links TRBV5-1 with TRBJ1-1, with D possibly matching TRBD1 (5 bases). V lost 4 bases to trimming and J lost 4 bases, with 20 bases between them. The CDR3 consists of 16 residues. Looked up from germline, CDR1 is SGHRS and CDR2 is YFSETQ. The DNA of the CDR3 is TGCGCCAGCAGCCCTGACGACAGTGTAAGAGGCACTGAAGCTTTCTTT. Protein sequence: CASSPDDSVRGTEAFF.

This clone was counted a few times. The chain joins TRBV28 to TRBJ1-3; TRBD1 agrees at 7 bases. The V gene's germline CDR1 is MDHEN and CDR2 SYDVKM. The CDR3 has 13 residues. Unmatched junction bases numbered 4, after V lost 2 bases and J lost 9 bases. This chain's CDR3 is CASSLQGVSTIYF. The DNA of the CDR3 is TGTGCCAGCAGTTTACAGGGGGTTAGCACCATATATTTT.

This chain joins TRBV19 and TRBJ1-4; D gene uncertain. This CDR3 has 14 residues. V dropped 8 bases and J dropped 2 bases, with 12 bases sitting between them. In germline, CDR1 is LNHDA, CDR2 SQIVND (reference sequence). The CDR3 reads CASAETFTNEKLFF. The CDR3, as DNA: TGTGCCAGTGCGGAGACATTTACTAATGAAAAACTGTTTTTT.

The chain carries TRBV7-6 and TRBJ2-1; 10 nucleotides align to TRBD2. The length of the CDR3 is 16 residues. Germline lookup yields CDR1 SGHVS and CDR2 FNYEAQ. V trimming: 1 base; J trimming: 7 bases; junction bases outside the gene matches: 7. CDR3 sequence (DNA): TGTGCCAGCAGCTTAGACGTAGCGGGGGGCTATAATGAGCAGTTCTTC. Its translation: CASSLDVAGGYNEQFF. The whole variable domain, filled in from reference TRBV7-6 and TRBJ2-1, reads GAGVSQSPRYKVTKRGQDVALRCDPISGHVSLYWYRQALGQGPEFLTYFNYEAQQDKSGLPNDRFSAERPEGSISTLTIQRTEQRDSAMYRCASSLDVAGGYNEQFFGPGTRLTVL.

This rearrangement joins TRBV4-1 to TRBJ2-5; D is undetermined. The ends were cut back, 4 bases at V and 4 bases at J, with 13 bases in the middle. The germline V gene encodes CDR1 MGHRA and CDR2 YSYEKL. This CDR3 contains 14 residues. The CDR3 loop is CASSPSNGRETQYF. In DNA, the CDR3 is TGCGCCAGCAGCCCTTCCAATGGGCGAGAGACCCAGTACTTC.

DNA for the CDR3: TGTGCCAGCAGTGATGGAACTAGGGTTTCACCCCTCCACTTT. Protein sequence: CASSDGTRVSPLHF. The chain carries TRBV28 and TRBJ1-6, with D hard to call. This CDR3 contains 14 residues. The ends were cut back, 5 bases at V and 9 bases at J, with 14 bases in the middle. The germline V gene encodes CDR1 MDHEN and CDR2 SYDVKM.

This clone was detected only a few times. The CDR3 bases are TGTGCCAGCAGTTACGGGACCCTCAATCAGCCCCAGCATTTT. Protein sequence: CASSYGTLNQPQHF. The chain uses TRBV6-2 or TRBV6-3 and TRBJ1-5; possible D gene TRBD1, 5 bases. V shed 2 bases and J shed 3 bases, with 8 bases lying between them. CDR1 and CDR2 (germline): MNHEY, SVGEGT. This CDR3 spans 14 amino acids.

The chain couples TRBV19 to TRBJ2-2; no reliable D call. V lost 4 bases, J lost 5 bases, and 14 bases lay in between. The CDR3 covers 15 residues. From germline, CDR1 is LNHDA and CDR2 SQIVND (reference sequence). CDR3 sequence reads: CASSTPSGATGELFF. The CDR3 DNA sequence: TGTGCCAGTAGTACCCCTTCCGGCGCAACCGGGGAGCTGTTTTTT.

J is TRBJ2-7 and V is TRBV12-3 or TRBV12-4; D gene uncertain. The CDR3 consists of 11 residues. V was trimmed by 2 bases and J by 6 bases, leaving 5 bases between them. The CDR3, as DNA: TGTGCCAGCAGTTTAACTGGCGAGCAGTACTTC. Amino acids: CASSLTGEQYF.

The gene calls are TRBV7-6 and TRBJ2-5, with 13 bases matching TRBD2. Looked up from germline, CDR1 is SGHVS and CDR2 is FNYEAQ. V lost 5 bases to trimming and J lost 2 bases; unmatched junction nucleotides: 11. The CDR3 contains 18 residues. The CDR3 nucleotides are TGTGCCAGCAGCACAGGGACTAGCGGGGATCGAAGGCAAGAGACCCAGTACTTC. Protein product: CASSTGTSGDRRQETQYF.

The chain has TRBV5-1 and TRBJ1-4; D perhaps matches TRBD1 (5 bases). There are 14 residues in the CDR3. V was cut by 0 bases and J by 8 bases, with 11 bases left in between. Germline V gene sequence: CDR1 SGHRS, CDR2 YFSETQ. The CDR3 DNA follows: TGCGCCAGCAGCTTGGCCTTGGGGGTCGAAAAACTGTTTTTT. It codes for CASSLALGVEKLFF. Drawing the rest from reference TRBV5-1 and TRBJ1-4, the complete variable domain is KAGVTQTPRYLIKTRGQQVTLSCSPISGHRSVSWYQQTPGQGLQFLFEYFSETQRNKGNFPGRFSGRQFSNSRSEMNVSTLELGDSALYLCASSLALGVEKLFFGSGTQLSVL.

This chain joins TRBV19 and TRBJ2-1; TRBD1 agrees at 7 bases. This CDR3 region has 15 residues. The germline gives CDR1 LNHDA, CDR2 SQIVND (reference sequence). The ends lost 5 bases at V and 8 bases at J; junction bases unmatched: 12. CDR3 residues: CASSRQGVKSDEQFF. The CDR3 DNA reads as TGTGCCAGTAGTCGGCAGGGGGTTAAGTCCGATGAGCAGTTCTTC.

This chain uses TRBV19 with TRBJ1-5; no clear D. CDR1 and CDR2 from the germline V gene are LNHDA and SQIVND (reference sequence). The V and J ends lost 6 bases and 2 bases respectively, with 14 bases between them. CDR3 length: 15 residues. The CDR3: CASRARSRGNQPQHF. The CDR3 coding sequence is TGTGCCAGTAGGGCCAGGTCGCGGGGCAATCAGCCCCAGCATTTT.

This clone was found once. The chain links TRBV5-8 to TRBJ1-5, with D possibly TRBD1 on 5 matching bases. V was trimmed by 9 bases and J by 0 bases, leaving 13 bases between them. This CDR3 contains 14 residues. CDR1 and CDR2 from the germline V gene are SGHTS and YDEGEE. CDR3 sequence (DNA): TGTGCCACCTCCCGGGGCTATAGCAATCAGCCCCAGCATTTT. It is translated as CATSRGYSNQPQHF.

The chain has TRBV21-1 and TRBJ1-6; TRBD1, the table's D call, lacks a check against the DNA. TRBV21-1 is reported as a pseudogene. The CDR3 spans 15 residues. In DNA, the CDR3 is TGTGCCAGCAGAACAGGGGGCTCCTATAATTCACCCCTCCACTTT. It specifies CASRTGGSYNSPLHF.

The chain has TRBV5-6 and TRBJ1-3; D unresolved. Germline values: CDR1 SGHDT, CDR2 YYEEEE. CDR3 length: 13 amino acids. V lost 1 base to trimming and J lost 9 bases, with 11 bases between them. In nucleotides, the CDR3 is TGTGCCAGCAGCTTGCGAGGGTGGGCCACCATATATTTT. It translates to CASSLRGWATIYF.

V usage is TRBV4-1 and J usage is TRBJ1-4; 8 positions match TRBD1. Germline CDR1 is MGHRA and CDR2 is YSYEKL. Trimming took 0 bases from V and 6 from J; bases not matched to a gene: 15. This CDR3 is built from 19 residues. The CDR3 protein is CASSQESGQEGDGDEKLFF. CDR3 in DNA: TGCGCCAGCAGCCAAGAGTCGGGACAGGAGGGGGATGGGGATGAAAAACTGTTTTTT.

The V and J genes are TRBV19 and TRBJ2-5; TRBD2 aligns across 9 bases. The junction had 4 bases not matched to a gene; V was cut back by 5 bases and J by 0 bases. Per germline, CDR1 LNHDA and CDR2 SQIVND (reference sequence). This CDR3 comprises 15 residues. The CDR3 spells CASSRASGDQETQYF. The CDR3 DNA reads as TGTGCCAGTAGTCGGGCTAGCGGGGACCAAGAGACCCAGTACTTC.

This rearrangement joins TRBV6-5 to TRBJ2-7; D is perhaps TRBD1 (6 bases). The CDR3 loop spans 13 amino acids. Germline assignment: CDR1 MNHEY and CDR2 SVGAGI. Trimming cost V 6 bases and J 0 bases, with 9 bases left between them. As DNA, the CDR3 is TGTGCCAGCAGACAGGGCAGCTCCTACGAGCAGTACGTC. Protein product: CASRQGSSYEQYV.